A selection of T cell receptor beta chains follows, all from one sample in a study of siplizumab effects on memory and regulatory T cells. Only in-frame clones appear in the TCRdb table, and some are missing; sequencing was by immunoSEQ multiplex PCR. The sample contains some 97,000 clones, approximately 91% of which appear only once. Material for sequencing was CD4+ T cells sorted from blood. Receptors originate from a human donor in good health. The CDR3 runs from the conserved cysteine through the conserved F or W. The order of the fields is CDR3 length, V gene, J gene, D gene, clone size, CDR3 DNA, CDR3 protein. The D gene is left open where the match is weak. A row's size may be missing; if present it is once, few, many or a size class.

>16|TRBV11-2|TRBJ2-1|.|.
TGTGCCAGCAGCCCTCCGAGAACGACAGGCTACAATGAGCAGTTCTTC
CASSPPRTTGYNEQFF
>14|TRBV5-1|TRBJ1-2|.|.
TGCGCCAGCAGCTTGGTTGGAGGAGGGGATGGCTACACCTTC
CASSLVGGGDGYTF
>14|TRBV11-2|TRBJ1-3|.|.
TGTGCCAGCAGCTTCGGATACTCTGGAAACACCATATATTTT
CASSFGYSGNTIYF
>16|TRBV28|TRBJ1-5|.|.
TGTGCCAGCAGTATCGACCCGGGGGGATTAAGTCAGCCCCAGCATTTT
CASSIDPGGLSQPQHF
>14|TRBV7-2|TRBJ2-1|.|.
TGTGCCAGCAGCTTAGCAGGGTCCTACAATGAGCAGTTCTTC
CASSLAGSYNEQFF
>14|TRBV11-2|TRBJ2-4|TRBD1|.
TGTGCCAGCGGGAAAACAGGGGGCGAAAACATTCAGTACTTC
CASGKTGGENIQYF
>13|TRBV29-1|TRBJ1-1|TRBD1|.
TGCAGCGTAACCGAACAGGGGGGCACTGAAGCTTTCTTT
CSVTEQGGTEAFF
>13|TRBV11-2|TRBJ1-6|.|.
TGTGCCAGCAGCTCGGTGGGAAATTCACCCCTCCACTTT
CASSSVGNSPLHF
>14|TRBV9|TRBJ2-1|TRBD2|.
TGTGCCAGCAGCATAAGCGGGGGGGCCGGTGAGCAGTTCTTC
CASSISGGAGEQFF
>15|TRBV9|TRBJ2-5|TRBD2|.
TGTGCCAGCAGCGCCCTGGGGGGGGGCCAAGAGACCCAGTACTTC
CASSALGGGQETQYF
>15|TRBV5-4|TRBJ2-3|.|once
TGTGCCAGCAGCTTTCAACTAGTAGGAACAGATACGCAGTATTTT
CASSFQLVGTDTQYF
>13|TRBV19|TRBJ2-7|.|.
TGTGCCAGTTCCAGAGATGGGCGCTACGAGCAGTACTTC
CASSRDGRYEQYF
>15|TRBV5-6|TRBJ2-2|TRBD1|.
TGTGCCAGCAGCCCAGACAGGGGGAACACCGGGGAGCTGTTTTTT
CASSPDRGNTGELFF
>17|TRBV27|TRBJ2-5|TRBD1|.
TGTGCCAGCAGTTTAGCTGGATTTACAGGGGGCTATGAGACCCAGTACTTC
CASSLAGFTGGYETQYF
>16|TRBV4-2|TRBJ1-2|.|.
TGTGCCAGCAGCCAAGATATAGGGCAGGTCCGATACGGCTACACCTTC
CASSQDIGQVRYGYTF
>13|TRBV30|TRBJ1-5|.|.
TGTGCCTGGAACGGCAGAGACAATCAGCCCCAGCATTTT
CAWNGRDNQPQHF
>14|TRBV28|TRBJ2-4|.|.
TGTGCCAGCAGTTTCGGAGGGACCAAAAACATTCAGTACTTC
CASSFGGTKNIQYF
>16|TRBV11-2|TRBJ1-3|.|.
TGTGCCAGCAGCTTAGTCACGGGGGCTTCTGGAAACACCATATATTTT
CASSLVTGASGNTIYF
>15|TRBV6-5|TRBJ1-2|.|.
TGTGCCAGCAGCCAGACGTGGACGGATAGCTATGGCTACACCTTC
CASSQTWTDSYGYTF
>13|TRBV9|TRBJ1-3|.|.
TGTGCCAGCAGCCGGTTAGCTGGAAACACCATATATTTT
CASSRLAGNTIYF
>16|TRBV4-3|TRBJ2-3|.|.
TGCGCCAGCAGCCAAGATTTAGGGGTTAGCACAGATACGCAGTATTTT
CASSQDLGVSTDTQYF
>12|TRBV30|TRBJ1-2|.|.
TGTGCCTGGAGCAGGGTCGGCTATGGCTACACCTTC
CAWSRVGYGYTF
>14|TRBV27|TRBJ1-1|.|.
TGTGCCAGCAGTTTTGTGGCGGGGGATCTATTAGCTTTCTTT
CASSFVAGDLLAFF
>12|TRBV28|TRBJ1-5|.|.
TGTGCCAGCAGGGGCGCCAATCAGCCCCAGCATTTT
CASRGANQPQHF
>15|TRBV25-1|TRBJ1-6|TRBD1|many
TGTGCCAGCAGTGATTCAGGGGGTGGGAATTCACCCCTCCACTTT
CASSDSGGGNSPLHF
>13|TRBV30|TRBJ1-1|.|few
TGTGCCTGGACCCGGACAGCAAACACTGAAGCTTTCTTT
CAWTRTANTEAFF
>15|TRBV5-4|TRBJ1-2|.|once
TGTGCCAGCAGCTTGGGCCCCGCGGACAACTATGGCTACACCTTC
CASSLGPADNYGYTF
>14|TRBV7-9|TRBJ1-5|TRBD1|.
TGTGCCAGCAGCCAGGACAGGGTTAATCAGCCCCAGCATTTT
CASSQDRVNQPQHF
>10|TRBV30|TRBJ1-1|.|.
TGTGCCTGGAGCCGGACAGAAGCTTTCTTT
CAWSRTEAFF
>15|TRBV9|TRBJ1-2|.|few
TGTGCCAGCAGCGTAGCGTGGGGGTTTAACTATGGCTACACCTTC
CASSVAWGFNYGYTF
>15|TRBV7-2|TRBJ1-3|TRBD1|.
TGTGCCAGCAGCTTAGTTACAGGGGGGAGAAACACCATATATTTT
CASSLVTGGRNTIYF
>21|TRBV7-8|TRBJ2-7|.|.
TGTGCCAGCAGCTTAAAAGCCCCTCTCCTGGGGCTAGCCCAAAGCTCCTACGAGCAGTACTTC
CASSLKAPLLGLAQSSYEQYF
>17|TRBV5-1|TRBJ2-1|TRBD2|.
TGCGCCAGCAGCTTGGAGGGCGGGGGAAGGCAATACGATGAGCAGTTCTTC
CASSLEGGGRQYDEQFF
>17|TRBV4-2|TRBJ2-3|TRBD2|.
TGTGCCAGCAGCTCGAGACTAGCGGGGGGGCCAACAGATACGCAGTATTTT
CASSSRLAGGPTDTQYF
>11|TRBV7-9|TRBJ2-7|.|once
TGTGCCAGCCAGGGGTCCTACGAGCAGTACTTC
CASQGSYEQYF
>16|TRBV5-4|TRBJ2-3|.|.
TGTGCCAGCAGCTTGCAGGGTAAGGTTAGCACAGATACGCAGTATTTT
CASSLQGKVSTDTQYF
>14|TRBV7-2|TRBJ2-1|.|few
TGTGCCAGCAGCCCTCAGACATGGGGCAATGAGCAGTTCTTC
CASSPQTWGNEQFF
>13|TRBV28|TRBJ1-5|.|.
TGTGCCAGCAGACTCAATAGCAATCAGCCCCAGCATTTT
CASRLNSNQPQHF
>13|TRBV12-5|TRBJ1-2|.|.
TGTGCTAGTGGTTCGGAGGGATCGGGGGGCTACACCTTC
CASGSEGSGGYTF
>13|TRBV2|TRBJ2-1|.|.
TGTGCCAGCAGTGGATCAGTCTGGAATGAGCAGTTCTTC
CASSGSVWNEQFF
>12|TRBV4-1|TRBJ2-1|TRBD2|.
TGCGCCAGCAGCCAGACGGGGGGGGTGCAGTTCTTC
CASSQTGGVQFF
>14|TRBV10-3|TRBJ1-1|.|few
TGTGCCATCAGTGACGAAGGGGGGAACACTGAAGCTTTCTTT
CAISDEGGNTEAFF
>16|TRBV9|TRBJ2-5|TRBD2|.
TGTGCCAGCAGCCCGGGGGCCTTGCGGGGGGCAGAGACCCAGTACTTC
CASSPGALRGAETQYF
>13|TRBV19|TRBJ2-7|TRBD1|.
TGTGCCAGTCCGAGACAGGGCCCCTACGAGCAGTACTTC
CASPRQGPYEQYF
>16|TRBV7-2|TRBJ2-6|.|once
TGTGCCAGCAGCTTAGTGGCTCCTTCTGGGGCCAACGTCCTGACTTTC
CASSLVAPSGANVLTF
>13|TRBV11-2|TRBJ1-1|.|.
TGTGCCAGCAGCCAGCCAGAGGTAACTGAAGCTTTCTTT
CASSQPEVTEAFF
>18|TRBV7-3|TRBJ2-1|TRBD2|.
TGTGCCAGCAGCTTCAAGACTAGCGGGGGGCGCTCCTACAATGAGCAGTTCTTC
CASSFKTSGGRSYNEQFF
>15|TRBV5-1|TRBJ1-2|.|.
TGCGCCAGCAGCTTGGCGGGTCAGGATGGGGGTGGCTACACCTTC
CASSLAGQDGGGYTF
>14|TRBV9|TRBJ2-7|.|.
TGTGCCAGCAACAGCCGGGACTCCTCCTACGAGCAGTACTTC
CASNSRDSSYEQYF
>13|TRBV30|TRBJ2-1|TRBD1|.
TGTGCCTGGACCCCGGACAGGGCGGGGGAGCAGTTCTTC
CAWTPDRAGEQFF
>13|TRBV15|TRBJ1-2|.|.
TGTGCCACCAGCCACGGGCGGGATTATGGCTACACCTTC
CATSHGRDYGYTF
>13|TRBV28|TRBJ2-6|.|.
TGTGCCAGCAAGACCCCTGGGGCCAACGTCCTGACTTTC
CASKTPGANVLTF